This paragraph reports one T cell receptor beta chain. Its matching antigen is unknown. MiXCR, run by TCRdb on the reads, gives a single entry per CDR3 protein. The sample yields about 900,000 distinct CDR3 sequences, roughly 30% seen once. These data belong to a study of T cell repertoires in cytomegalovirus infection. About the research overall: Public TCR beta signatures provided an indication of both CMV infection and a matching HLA type.

The CDR3 contains 15 residues. Trimming took 4 bases from V and 5 from J; bases not matched to a gene: 8. The V gene's germline CDR1 is SGHDT and CDR2 YYEEEE. The sequence was collected from a human donor in good health (CMV status not recorded). Some clones in this sample may be carry-over from other donors' samples. J is TRBJ1-2 and V is TRBV5-6; the match to TRBD1 covers 10 bases. The specimen was cultured CD8+ T cells from PBMCs, collected from culture after CMV antigen stimulation. This chain's CDR3 is CASSERQGAWYGYTF. The CDR3 bases are TGTGCCAGCAGCGAGCGACAGGGGGCTTGGTATGGCTACACCTTC. Using reference TRBV5-6 and TRBJ1-2 for the parts outside the CDR3, the full variable domain is DAGVTQSPTHLIKTRGQQVTLRCSPKSGHDTVSWYQQALGQGPQFIFQYYEEEERQRGNFPDRFSGHQFPNYSSELNVNALLLGDSALYLCASSERQGAWYGYTFGSGTRLTVV.